Below are 26 T cell receptor beta chains sequenced from a single sample in a study of T-cell reconstitution after alpha-beta-depleted transplantation in children. Unique molecular identifiers featured in how the TCRbeta library was prepared. From the PCR reads, TCRdb called clonotypes with MiXCR, one entry per CDR3 protein. Of around 500,000 distinct CDR3 sequences in the sample, 12% were seen once. The specimen was PBMCs from the stem cell graft donor, collected from the stem cell graft. The receptors were gathered from a human donor who donated a stem cell graft to a child with combined immunodeficiency.

This clonotype was counted ten times or more. An end of the junction does not agree with germline; a read error may underlie this. V gene TRBV7-7 combines with J gene TRBJ2-3, with TRBD2 matching 9 bases. Germline-derived CDR1 and CDR2 are SSHAT and FNYEAQ (reference sequence). The CDR3 runs to 15 residues. The CDR3: CASSPLRGGQDTQYF. CDR3 sequence (DNA): TGTGCTAGCAGCCCTCTGCGGGGGGGTCAAGATACGCAGTATTTT.

This clonotype was observed a handful of times. The chain combines TRBV9 with TRBJ1-3; D may be TRBD1 (5 bases). The V gene lost 4 bases and the J gene lost 6 bases, with 17 bases spanning the gap. CDR3 length: 15 residues. Per the germline V gene, CDR1 is SGDLS and CDR2 is YYNGEE. The CDR3 DNA reads TGTGCCAGCAGCCCCCGAGGGGACTACGAAAACACCATATATTTT. This translates into CASSPRGDYENTIYF.

The chain links TRBV12-3 or TRBV12-4 to TRBJ2-1; 9 bases are shared with TRBD1. CDR3 length: 16 amino acids. J gave up 5 bases and V 3 bases, and 8 bases lay outside the gene matches. The CDR3 DNA sequence: TGTGCCAGCAGTTTTCTAGGACAGGGGTTCCACAATGAGCAGTTCTTC. Its protein product is CASSFLGQGFHNEQFF.

The rearrangement joins TRBV6-1 to TRBJ2-4; perhaps TRBD2 as D (5 bases). The CDR3 consists of 13 residues. V was trimmed by 5 bases and J by 13 bases, leaving 18 bases between them. CDR1 is MNHNS and CDR2 is SASEGT in the germline V gene. As DNA, the CDR3 is TGTGCCAGCAGTAGAGGCCTCCAGAGAGGGCAGTACTTC. Translated: CASSRGLQRGQYF.

This clonotype has a count of ten or more. The chain joins TRBV6-5 to TRBJ1-2; 8 positions agree with TRBD1. This CDR3 is built from 14 residues. V dropped 5 bases and J dropped 3; count of bases not matched to a gene: 5. Germline V gene data show CDR1 as MNHEY and CDR2 as SVGAGI. The CDR3 reads CASSPQGGYYGYTF. CDR3 nucleotide sequence: TGTGCCAGCAGTCCACAGGGGGGGTACTATGGCTACACCTTC.

This clonotype has more than one count but fewer than ten. The rearrangement links TRBV20-1 to TRBJ1-1; 10 bases line up with TRBD1. After removal of 0 bases from V and 0 bases from J, the junction contained 4 bases not matched to a gene. Germline V lookup: CDR1 DFQATT, CDR2 SNEGSKA (reference sequence). The CDR3 consists of 16 residues. The CDR3 is CSARDRDRGMNTEAFF. The CDR3, as DNA: TGCAGTGCTAGAGACAGGGACAGGGGCATGAACACTGAAGCTTTCTTT.

This clonotype has just a few counts. The gene calls are TRBV24-1 and TRBJ2-3; D might be TRBD2 (6 bases). CDR1 and CDR2 from the germline V gene are KGHDR and SFDVKD. Trimming took 3 bases from V and 1 from J, leaving 16 bases between them. The CDR3 runs to 17 residues. The CDR3 DNA reads TGTGCCACCAGTGATCCCCGCCCGGGGGTGGGCACAGATACGCAGTATTTT. Translated, it gives CATSDPRPGVGTDTQYF.

The J gene is TRBJ2-5, the V gene TRBV5-6; TRBD2 agrees at 12 bases. Germline V gene sequence: CDR1 SGHDT, CDR2 YYEEEE. V dropped 4 bases and J dropped 5; count of bases not matched to a gene: 9. The CDR3 runs to 16 residues. CDR3 region: CASSLFGLAGLETQYF. The CDR3 coding sequence is TGTGCCAGCAGCCTCTTCGGACTAGCGGGGTTGGAGACCCAGTACTTC.

On this clonotype: Relative to the germline gene, one junction end is altered; a read error may explain this. The chain joins TRBV5-1 to TRBJ2-1; 12 bases line up with TRBD2. CDR1 is SGHRS, CDR2 YFSETQ, per germline. The CDR3 loop spans 17 amino acids. Here the CDR3 reads CASSPLTSGSSFNEQFF. CDR3 DNA sequence: TGCGCCAGCAGCCCCCTGACTAGCGGGAGTTCCTTCAATGAGCAGTTCTTC.

This clonotype has at least ten counts. The V gene is TRBV7-9, the J gene TRBJ2-1; D is undetermined. Trimming shortened V by 1 base and J by 4 bases, and 8 bases separated the two germline ends. This CDR3 spans 14 amino acids. The germline CDR1 and CDR2 sequences are SEHNR and FQNEAQ (reference sequence). CDR3 DNA: TGTGCCAGCAGCTTAGGCAGAATTTACAATGAGCAGTTCTTC. It codes for CASSLGRIYNEQFF.

This clonotype was seen repeatedly, ten times or more. J is TRBJ2-1 and V is TRBV5-1, with TRBD2 identical over 7 bases. From germline, CDR1 is SGHRS and CDR2 YFSETQ. Trimming at V came to 0 bases and at J to 7 bases, leaving 10 bases not matched to a gene. There are 16 residues in the CDR3. Written as DNA, the CDR3 is TGCGCCAGCAGCTTGGTTATCGGGGGGATGAGGAATGAGCAGTTCTTC. Its translation is CASSLVIGGMRNEQFF.

In this sample, this clonotype turned up a few times. The chain links TRBV25-1 to TRBJ1-2, with D possibly matching TRBD1 (5 bases). Germline V CDR1 and CDR2: MGHDK, SYGVNS. V gave up 2 bases and J gave up 8 bases, with 18 bases separating them. The CDR3 totals 15 residues. This CDR3 reads CASSEAGVDRGGYTF. The CDR3 region has the DNA TGTGCCAGCAGTGAAGCAGGAGTGGACCGGGGGGGCTACACCTTC.

J is TRBJ1-5 and V is TRBV4-2; D possibly corresponds to TRBD1 (6 bases). The CDR3 contains 15 residues. The germline gives CDR1 LGHNA, CDR2 YNFKEQ. V lost 3 bases, J lost 2 bases, and 11 bases lay in between. The CDR3 sequence: CASSQGDRRNQPQHF. In DNA, the CDR3 is TGTGCCAGCAGCCAGGGCGACAGGCGCAATCAGCCCCAGCATTTT.

This clonotype has at least ten counts. The V call is TRBV13, the J call TRBJ2-6; no definite D call. The V and J ends lost 2 bases and 0 bases respectively, with 17 bases between them. There are 19 residues in the CDR3. Germline V gene data show CDR1 as PRHDT and CDR2 as FYEKMQ (reference sequence). CDR3 sequence: CASSLLQSLHGSGANVLTF. CDR3 coding DNA: TGTGCCAGCAGCTTATTACAGTCCTTACACGGCTCTGGGGCCAACGTCCTGACTTTC.

The table lists this clonotype with many counts. The genes are TRBV29-1 and TRBJ2-2; D not resolved. Trimming stripped 7 bases from V and 7 bases from J, with 13 bases between. CDR3 length: 12 amino acids. The germline V gene encodes CDR1 SQVTM and CDR2 ANQGSEA. In DNA, the CDR3 is TGCAGCGGGGGTTTGAATGGCGGGGAGCTGTTTTTT. Translation gives CSGGLNGGELFF.

This clonotype has just a few counts. V and J are TRBV27 and TRBJ2-5; 7 bases line up with TRBD1. Per germline, CDR1 MNHEY and CDR2 SMNVEV (reference sequence). The CDR3 runs to 15 residues. The V and J ends lost 5 bases and 2 bases, in that order; junction bases with no gene match: 8. DNA for the CDR3: TGTGCCAGCAGTCCAGGGACAGTTCGGCAAGAGACCCAGTACTTC. Its translation: CASSPGTVRQETQYF.

This sequence joins TRBV11-3 and TRBJ2-3; 9 nucleotides match TRBD1. Trimming cost V 2 bases and J 4 bases; bases outside gene matches: 4. The CDR3 extends over 15 amino acids. Germline CDR1 reads SGHNT; CDR2 reads YENEEA. The CDR3 coding sequence is TGTGCCAGCAGCTTAAGACAGGGGGACGCAGATACGCAGTATTTT. It is translated as CASSLRQGDADTQYF.

V gene TRBV20-1 combines with J gene TRBJ1-6; 7 positions agree with TRBD1. Unmatched junction bases numbered 8, after V lost 5 bases and J lost 10 bases. Germline-derived CDR1 and CDR2 are DFQATT and SNEGSKA (reference sequence). The CDR3 is 13 amino acids. The CDR3 spells CSAADRVNSPLHF. CDR3 in DNA: TGCAGTGCTGCTGACAGGGTCAACTCACCCCTCCACTTT.

This clonotype was found a few times. The V and J genes are TRBV9 and TRBJ2-2; 7 bases map to TRBD2. This CDR3 is built from 15 residues. Per the germline V gene, CDR1 is SGDLS and CDR2 is YYNGEE. V was pared by 0 bases and J by 5 bases, with 4 bases of the junction left unmatched. The CDR3 sequence is CASSVGAGRTGELFF. The CDR3, as DNA: TGTGCCAGCAGCGTAGGAGCGGGAAGGACCGGGGAGCTGTTTTTT.

J is TRBJ2-2 and V is TRBV7-3, with D uncertain. CDR3 length: 12 residues. Germline-derived CDR1 and CDR2 are SGHTA and FQGTGA. The germline V and J ends were trimmed by 5 bases and 6 bases, with 7 bases remaining between them. In DNA form, the CDR3 reads TGTGCCAGCAGCCCTAGACCCGGGGAGCTGTTTTTT. Its translation is CASSPRPGELFF. The whole variable domain, remainder taken from reference TRBV7-3 and TRBJ2-2, is GAGVSQTPSNKVTEKGKYVELRCDPISGHTALYWYRQSLGQGPEFLIYFQGTGAADDSGLPNDRFFAVRPEGSVSTLKIQRTERGDSAVYLCASSPRPGELFFGEGSRLTVL.

In DNA, the CDR3 is TGCGCCAGCAGTCAGCGGGACCCTTCAACTAATGAAAAACTGTTTTTT. Its protein is CASSQRDPSTNEKLFF. The chain employs TRBV4-3 and TRBJ1-4; D possibly corresponds to TRBD1 (5 bases). The CDR3 consists of 16 residues. The germline CDR1 and CDR2 sequences are LGHNA and YSLEER. V was pared by 6 bases and J by 0 bases, with 14 bases between.

This clonotype was recorded at least ten times. The gene calls are TRBV4-3 and TRBJ2-1; 8 positions agree with TRBD1. CDR1 is LGHNA and CDR2 is YSLEER in the germline V gene. The CDR3 consists of 12 residues. V was pared by 3 bases and J by 13 bases, with 5 bases of the junction left unmatched. CDR3 sequence (DNA): TGCGCCAGCAGCCAGTACAGGGGGGCCCAGTTCTTC. This codes for CASSQYRGAQFF.

The chain combines TRBV5-1 with TRBJ2-1, with D perhaps matching TRBD2 (6 bases). The V and J ends lost 3 bases and 5 bases respectively, with 18 bases between them. The length of the CDR3 is 16 residues. Germline V CDR1 and CDR2: SGHRS, YFSETQ. CDR3 coding DNA: TGCGCCAGCAGCTCAAATAGCGGCCCCTACCACAATGAGCAGTTCTTC. It codes for CASSSNSGPYHNEQFF.

The chain is built from TRBV6-1 and TRBJ2-7, with 11 bases matching TRBD2. Per the germline V gene, CDR1 is MNHNS and CDR2 is SASEGT. The V segment lost 5 bases and the J segment 3 bases; nucleotides outside the gene matches: 3. This CDR3 has 14 residues. The CDR3 sequence: CASSQGLAGYEQYF. DNA for the CDR3: TGTGCCAGCAGTCAAGGACTAGCGGGCTACGAGCAGTACTTC.

The sample holds a few counts of this clonotype. The chain carries TRBV10-3 and TRBJ1-4; 8 bases are shared with TRBD1. The CDR3 runs to 16 residues. Losses at the gene ends were 0 bases for V and 0 bases for J; bases not matched to a gene: 0. The V gene's germline CDR1 is ENHRY and CDR2 SYGVKD. In DNA form, the CDR3 reads TGTGCCATCAGTGAGTCGGGACAGGCAACTAATGAAAAACTGTTTTTT. Its protein product is CAISESGQATNEKLFF.

Only a few counts were recorded for this clonotype. The chain uses TRBV18 and TRBJ2-2; D is perhaps TRBD2 (6 bases). Germline V gives CDR1 KGHSH, CDR2 LQKENI. V was cut by 1 base and J by 5 bases, with 14 bases left in between. This CDR3 comprises 16 residues. CDR3 protein: CASSPRELASTGELFF. The CDR3 bases are TGTGCCAGCTCACCACGGGAACTAGCAAGTACCGGGGAGCTGTTTTTT.